This entry is about one TCR beta chain. Original methodology: The authors estimated nucleated cell counts from reference gene primer amplification. The assay was immunoSEQ multiplex PCR, and TCRdb's table has in-frame clones only and misses some. The DNA gave D and trimming, while V, J and clone size come from that table. The repertoire holds some 130,000 clones, with roughly 80% as singletons. The CDR3 extends over 18 amino acids. The V end lost 1 base, the J end lost 0 bases, and 16 bases lay between the germline ends. Per germline, CDR1 LGHNA and CDR2 YNFKEQ. This record belongs to a study of blood T cell repertoires in COVID-19.

The TCR was taken from a man aged 60-69 years who had recovered from COVID-19. What was sequenced was peripheral blood. The chain has TRBV4-2 and TRBJ1-3; D might be TRBD1 (6 bases). The CDR3: CASSQVARQGFSGNTIYF. In nucleotides, the CDR3 is TGTGCCAGCAGCCAAGTAGCGCGGCAGGGGTTCTCTGGAAACACCATATATTTT.